This TCR beta chain was obtained from a study of blood T cell repertoires in COVID-19. Across the study: Sites across the United States, Italy and Spain contributed samples from acute and convalescent COVID-19. Sources were T cells, B-cell-depleted T cells, or PBMCs; the material itself was cDNA or gDNA.

Original analysis: Amplification from reference gene primers served as the basis for estimated nucleated cell counts. Here immunoSEQ multiplex PCR was the method, and the copy in TCRdb shows in-frame clones only, minus some. V and J calls and clone size are as listed in that table; D and trimming were resolved from the DNA. The table lists 250,000 to 350,000 clones, 89% of them singletons. J lost 0 bases, V lost 4 bases, and 6 bases had no gene match. The CDR3 totals 19 residues. Germline V gives CDR1 MNHEY, CDR2 SMNVEV (reference sequence). This clonotype was sampled from a woman in her sixties with acute or convalescent COVID-19. The rearrangement uses TRBV27 and TRBJ2-1; 16 bases map to TRBD2. Sequenced sample: peripheral blood. CDR3 sequence: CASSSGLAGGYPSYNEQFF. CDR3 DNA sequence: TGTGCCAGCAGTTCGGGACTAGCGGGAGGGTATCCCTCCTACAATGAGCAGTTCTTC.